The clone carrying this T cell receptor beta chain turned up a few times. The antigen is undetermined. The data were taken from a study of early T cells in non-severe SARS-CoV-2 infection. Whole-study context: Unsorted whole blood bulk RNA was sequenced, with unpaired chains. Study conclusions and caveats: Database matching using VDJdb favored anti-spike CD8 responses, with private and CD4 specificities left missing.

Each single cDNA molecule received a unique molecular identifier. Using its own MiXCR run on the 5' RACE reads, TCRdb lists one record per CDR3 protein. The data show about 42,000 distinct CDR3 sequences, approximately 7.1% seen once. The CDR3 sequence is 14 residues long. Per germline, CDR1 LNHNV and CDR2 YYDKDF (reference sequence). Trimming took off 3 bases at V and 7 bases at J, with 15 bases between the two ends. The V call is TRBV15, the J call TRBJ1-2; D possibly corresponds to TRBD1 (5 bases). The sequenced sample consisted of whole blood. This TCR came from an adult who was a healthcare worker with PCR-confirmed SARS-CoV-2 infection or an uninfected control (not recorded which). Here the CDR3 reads CATSRPQRGPGYTF. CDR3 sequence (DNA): TGTGCCACCAGCAGGCCCCAGAGGGGACCTGGCTACACCTTC.